This section outlines one TCR beta chain sequence together with its context. How the authors handled the data: Reference gene primer amplification gave nucleated cell count estimates. Measured with immunoSEQ multiplex PCR; TCRdb has only the in-frame clones, and not every one. The V and J calls and clone size are taken from that table; D and trimming were inferred from the DNA. The profile covers 450,000 or so clones, with about 88% appearing a single time and around 1.5% taken by the ten largest. These data come from a study of blood T cell repertoires in COVID-19. Looking at the study overall: Spain, Italy and the United States supplied samples that represented acute and convalescent COVID-19.

Trimming took off 5 bases at V and 1 base at J, with 14 bases between the two ends. CDR3 length: 16 residues. CDR1 and CDR2 from the germline V gene are LNHDA and SQIVND (reference sequence). The V gene is TRBV19, the J gene TRBJ2-2, with TRBD1 as a possible D gene (5 bases). The sample comprised peripheral blood. The sequence was collected from a middle-aged woman with COVID-19, enrolled during active disease. For the CDR3, the DNA is TGTGCCAGTAGTGCCCACAGGTCGTGGAACACCGGGGAGCTGTTTTTT. Translated, it gives CASSAHRSWNTGELFF.